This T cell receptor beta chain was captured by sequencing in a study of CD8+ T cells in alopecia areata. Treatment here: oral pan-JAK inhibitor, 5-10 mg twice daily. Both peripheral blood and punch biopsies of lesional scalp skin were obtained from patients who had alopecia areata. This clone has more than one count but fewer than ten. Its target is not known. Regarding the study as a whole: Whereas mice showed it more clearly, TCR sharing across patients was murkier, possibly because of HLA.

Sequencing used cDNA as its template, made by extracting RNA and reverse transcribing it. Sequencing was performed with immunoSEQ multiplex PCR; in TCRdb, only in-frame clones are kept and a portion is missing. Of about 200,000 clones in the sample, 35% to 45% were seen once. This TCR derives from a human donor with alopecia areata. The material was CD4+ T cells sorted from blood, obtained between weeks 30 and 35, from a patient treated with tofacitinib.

CDR3 bases: TGCGCCAGCAGCTTAGGGCCTGGCGGGACTTACACAGATACGCAGTATTTT. As protein: CASSLGPGGTYTDTQYF. The V gene is TRBV5-1, the J gene TRBJ2-3; the D gene is possibly TRBD2 (6 bases). The V end lost 2 bases, the J end lost 2 bases, and 18 bases lay between the germline ends. The CDR3 loop spans 17 amino acids. Looked up from germline, CDR1 is SGHRS and CDR2 is YFSETQ.